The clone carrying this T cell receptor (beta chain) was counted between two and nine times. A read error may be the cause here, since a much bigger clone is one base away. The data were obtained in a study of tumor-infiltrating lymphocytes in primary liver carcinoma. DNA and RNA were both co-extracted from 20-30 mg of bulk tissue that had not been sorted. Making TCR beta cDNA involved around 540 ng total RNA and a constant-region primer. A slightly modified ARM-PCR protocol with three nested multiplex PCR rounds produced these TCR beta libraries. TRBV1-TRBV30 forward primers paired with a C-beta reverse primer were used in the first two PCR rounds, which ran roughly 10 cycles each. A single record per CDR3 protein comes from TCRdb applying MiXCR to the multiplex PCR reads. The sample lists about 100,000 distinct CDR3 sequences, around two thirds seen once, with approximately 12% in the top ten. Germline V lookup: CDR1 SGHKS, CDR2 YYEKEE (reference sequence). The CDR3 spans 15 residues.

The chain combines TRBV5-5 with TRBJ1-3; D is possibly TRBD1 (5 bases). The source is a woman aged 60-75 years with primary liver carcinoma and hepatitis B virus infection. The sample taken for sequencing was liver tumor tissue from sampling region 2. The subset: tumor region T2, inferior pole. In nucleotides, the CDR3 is TGTGCCAGCAGCTTGGAGGGGTTTCCTGGAAACACCGTATATTTT. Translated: CASSLEGFPGNTVYF.